A single sample is the source of the 31 T cell receptor beta chains below, sequenced in a study of CD8 T cells in ankylosing spondylitis. Overall study results and limits: Ankylosing spondylitis blood seemed to carry a telltale TCR beta motif made of under ten highly homologous variants.

These TCRs' antigens remain unknown. One entry per CDR3 protein results from TCRdb running MiXCR on the 5' RACE reads. This sample yields a few hundred thousand distinct CDR3 sequences, of which 6% to 8.5% are seen a single time; 12% to 15% belongs to the top ten. Source material: blood, either unsorted or a sorted T cell fraction (not recorded which). The receptors stem from a male donor with ankylosing spondylitis.

Ten or more counts support this clonotype. V is TRBV4-3 and J is TRBJ2-7, with D possibly being TRBD1 (6 bases). Trimming removed 1 base from V and 2 bases from J, with 12 bases in between. CDR3 length: 15 amino acids. CDR1 is LGHNA and CDR2 is YSLEER in the germline V gene. CDR3 protein: CASSQGTGPPYEQYF. The CDR3 DNA sequence: TGCGCCAGCAGCCAAGGAACAGGGCCCCCCTACGAGCAGTACTTC.

In its sample, this clonotype was seen a few times. The chain carries TRBV6-2 or TRBV6-3 and TRBJ2-1; D may correspond to TRBD1 or TRBD2 (5 bases each). Per germline, CDR1 MNHEY and CDR2 SVGEGT. The CDR3 is made up of 16 amino acids. V lost 0 bases and J 6 bases, leaving 15 bases between the germline ends. CDR3 nucleotides: TGTGCCAGCAGTTACTCGTGGGGGAGAGAAAGCAATGAGCAGTTCTTC. The encoded protein is CASSYSWGRESNEQFF.

J is TRBJ2-2 and V is TRBV7-9, with TRBD2 matching 10 bases. V shed 0 bases, J shed 5 bases, and the junction held 3 bases outside the gene matches. Germline-derived CDR1 and CDR2 are SEHNR and FQNEAQ (reference sequence). This CDR3 region has 16 residues. Here the CDR3 reads CASSLAPSGRTGELFF. The CDR3 nucleotides are TGTGCCAGCAGCTTAGCGCCTAGCGGGAGAACCGGGGAGCTGTTTTTT.

This clonotype was found a few times. This sequence joins TRBV11-2 and TRBJ2-5, with 11 bases lining up with TRBD2. There are 17 residues in the CDR3. V shed 1 base, J shed 1 base, and the junction held 5 bases outside the gene matches. Germline lookup yields CDR1 SGHAT and CDR2 FQNNGV. As DNA, the CDR3 is TGTGCCAGCAGCTTAGTCCTAGCGGGAGGCCCCCAAGAGACCCAGTACTTC. Residues: CASSLVLAGGPQETQYF.

J is TRBJ2-5 and V is TRBV7-9; D unclear. Germline loops: CDR1 SEHNR, CDR2 FQNEAQ (reference sequence). V was clipped by 7 bases and J by 2 bases, with 5 bases between them. The CDR3 covers 11 residues. CDR3 nucleotide sequence: TGTGCCAGCACCCCGCAAGAGACCCAGTACTTC. It specifies CASTPQETQYF.

Ten or more counts support this clonotype. V is TRBV28 and J is TRBJ2-7, with D possibly matching TRBD2 (5 bases). Trimming shortened V by 6 bases and J by 2 bases, and 14 bases separated the two germline ends. There are 14 residues in the CDR3. The germline CDR1 and CDR2 sequences are MDHEN and SYDVKM. The CDR3 sequence is CASRIAQRTYEQYF. CDR3 DNA: TGTGCCAGCAGAATAGCGCAGAGGACCTACGAGCAGTACTTC.

V is TRBV11-2 and J is TRBJ2-3, with 13 bases identical to TRBD2. This CDR3 contains 17 residues. Germline CDR1 reads SGHAT; CDR2 reads FQNNGV. With V trimmed by 0 bases and J by 4 bases, 4 bases remained unmatched. CDR3 coding DNA: TGTGCCAGCAGCTTAGACCGGACTAGCGGGGGATCAGATACGCAGTATTTT. This translates into CASSLDRTSGGSDTQYF. The complete variable domain, with remaining parts taken from reference TRBV11-2 and TRBJ2-3, reads EAGVAQSPRYKIIEKRQSVAFWCNPISGHATLYWYQQILGQGPKLLIQFQNNGVVDDSQLPKDRFSAERLKGVDSTLKIQPAKLEDSAVYLCASSLDRTSGGSDTQYFGPGTRLTVL.

This sequence joins TRBV24-1 and TRBJ2-2; D is unresolved. Germline V gene lookup returns CDR1 KGHDR and CDR2 SFDVKD. V was cut by 3 bases and J by 7 bases, with 2 bases left in between. The length of the CDR3 is 11 residues. The DNA for the CDR3 is TGTGCCACCAGTGATGTCGGGGAGCTGTTTTTT. Its protein product is CATSDVGELFF.

This clonotype occurred many times. This sequence joins TRBV20-1 and TRBJ2-5; no clear D gene. Trimming removed 6 bases from V and 5 bases from J, with 10 bases in between. This CDR3 is built from 11 residues. CDR1 and CDR2 (germline): DFQATT, SNEGSKA (reference sequence). DNA of the CDR3: TGCAGTGCGGGTATCAGGGAGACCCAGTACTTC. Translation gives CSAGIRETQYF.

This clonotype was counted many times. The V call is TRBV11-2, the J call TRBJ2-3; D remains unclear. Trimming pared 1 base from V and 2 bases from J, leaving 4 bases between. This CDR3 is 13 amino acids long. Germline CDR1 reads SGHAT; CDR2 reads FQNNGV. In DNA form, the CDR3 reads TGTGCCAGCAGCTTAGCACTCACAGATACGCAGTATTTT. Translated, it gives CASSLALTDTQYF.

The J gene is TRBJ2-1, the V gene TRBV15; 12 bases align to TRBD2. The V segment lost 5 bases and the J segment 2 bases; nucleotides outside the gene matches: 4. Germline CDR1 LNHNV, CDR2 YYDKDF (reference sequence). This CDR3 comprises 16 residues. CDR3 DNA sequence: TGTGCCACCAGCGACCCTAGCGGGGGGGCCTACAATGAGCAGTTCTTC. Amino acid sequence: CATSDPSGGAYNEQFF. The full variable domain, in which reference TRBV15 and TRBJ2-1 provide the parts outside the CDR3, is DAMVIQNPRYQVTQFGKPVTLSCSQTLNHNVMYWYQQKSSQAPKLLFHYYDKDFNNEADTPDNFQSRRPNTSFCFLDIRSPGLGDTAMYLCATSDPSGGAYNEQFFGPGTRLTVL.

The chain combines TRBV4-2 with TRBJ2-1; no clear D. The ends were cut back, 3 bases at V and 4 bases at J, with 10 bases in the middle. Germline V gives CDR1 LGHNA, CDR2 YNFKEQ. The CDR3 extends over 14 amino acids. The CDR3 region has the DNA TGTGCCAGCAGCCATTCGTATGGTTACAATGAGCAGTTCTTC. This sequence encodes CASSHSYGYNEQFF.

The table lists this clonotype with a few counts. V is TRBV10-1 and J is TRBJ2-3; weak D call: TRBD2 (6 bases). V was cut by 6 bases and J by 3 bases, with 10 bases left in between. The CDR3 consists of 13 residues. The V gene's germline CDR1 is WNHNN and CDR2 SYGVQD (reference sequence). This chain's CDR3 is CASSGGTTDTQYF. Here the CDR3 DNA reads TGCGCCAGCAGCGGGGGAACGACAGATACGCAGTATTTT.

This clonotype has only a few counts. This chain joins TRBV5-5 and TRBJ1-5, with a possible D match to TRBD1 (5 bases). V was pared by 7 bases and J by 7 bases, with 18 bases between. The CDR3 extends over 14 amino acids. Germline V gives CDR1 SGHKS, CDR2 YYEKEE (reference sequence). The CDR3 loop reads CASGTWGTGQPQHF. CDR3 sequence (DNA): TGTGCCAGCGGCACCTGGGGGACGGGGCAGCCCCAGCATTTT.

This clonotype was found many times. This chain uses TRBV10-3 with TRBJ2-5; 7 positions agree with TRBD2. Germline V gene lookup returns CDR1 ENHRY and CDR2 SYGVKD. V lost 3 bases, J lost 5 bases, and 3 bases stayed unmatched. The CDR3 is made up of 13 amino acids. Written as DNA, the CDR3 is TGTGCCATCAGTGACCGGGGAGGGGAGACCCAGTACTTC. It codes for CAISDRGGETQYF.

This sequence joins TRBV7-2 and TRBJ1-1, with D possibly matching TRBD1 (5 bases). Trimming stripped 4 bases from V and 1 base from J, with 13 bases between. Germline CDR1 is SGHTA and CDR2 is FQGNSA. The CDR3 contains 15 residues. The CDR3 coding sequence is TGTGCCAGCAGCTCGCACTTGACAGCGAACACTGAAGCTTTCTTT. It is translated as CASSSHLTANTEAFF.

This clonotype was recorded at least ten times. The V gene is TRBV12-3 or TRBV12-4, the J gene TRBJ2-6; unclear D gene. Deletions cut 1 base from V and 0 bases from J, with 1 base between. This CDR3 is built from 14 residues. CDR3 loop: CASSLGSGANVLTF. In DNA, the CDR3 is TGTGCCAGCAGTTTAGGCTCTGGGGCCAACGTCCTGACTTTC.

This clonotype came up many times. The rearrangement uses TRBV4-3 and TRBJ2-3; D is possibly TRBD2 (5 bases). Per germline, CDR1 LGHNA and CDR2 YSLEER. This CDR3 contains 15 residues. Trimming cost V 1 base and J 3 bases, with 11 bases left between them. In DNA, the CDR3 is TGCGCCAGCAGCCAAGTTGCGGGCCCAACAGATACGCAGTATTTT. Its protein product is CASSQVAGPTDTQYF.

There are a few counts of this clonotype. The V call is TRBV15, the J call TRBJ2-5, with 8 bases that match TRBD1. There are 16 residues in the CDR3. Per germline, CDR1 LNHNV and CDR2 YYDKDF (reference sequence). V lost 1 base, J lost 2 bases, and 6 bases stayed unmatched. CDR3 loop: CATSRGGQGLQETQYF. As DNA, the CDR3 is TGTGCCACCAGCAGAGGTGGACAGGGACTGCAAGAGACCCAGTACTTC.

This clonotype was seen at least ten times. The CDR3 spells CASSPGTVRNQETQYF. The CDR3 DNA sequence: TGTGCCAGCAGTCCCGGGACAGTTAGAAACCAAGAGACCCAGTACTTC. The chain combines TRBV27 with TRBJ2-5, with 7 bases fitting TRBD1. Trimming cost V 5 bases and J 0 bases; bases outside gene matches: 9. CDR1 MNHEY and CDR2 SMNVEV come from the germline V gene (reference sequence). The CDR3 has 16 amino acids.

This clonotype was detected many times. The V and J genes are TRBV21-1 and TRBJ1-5. TRBV21-1 is designated a pseudogene. The CDR3 contains 16 residues. This CDR3 is CASSKVGGNSNQPQHF. The DNA for the CDR3 is TGTGCCAGCAGCAAAGTCGGCGGTAATAGCAATCAGCCCCAGCATTTT.

This clonotype was detected many times. The chain combines TRBV27 with TRBJ2-1; 16 nucleotides line up with TRBD2. Germline values: CDR1 MNHEY, CDR2 SMNVEV (reference sequence). This CDR3 region has 15 residues. V lost 5 bases, J lost 8 bases, and 3 bases stayed unmatched. The CDR3 DNA reads as TGTGCCAGCAGTCCTGGGACTAGCGGGAGGGATGAGCAGTTCTTC. Its protein is CASSPGTSGRDEQFF.

A note on this clonotype: A clone one base away is much larger, so this may be a read error. V usage is TRBV28 and J usage is TRBJ2-5; possible D gene TRBD2, 5 bases. Trimming removed 3 bases from V and 2 bases from J, with 22 bases in between. The CDR3 loop spans 18 amino acids. Germline CDR1 and CDR2: MDHEN and SYDVKM. The CDR3 nucleotides read TGTGCCAGCAGTTTCCGGCCCCCCCGAGGGCCCACACAAGAGACCCAGTACTTC. Its translation: CASSFRPPRGPTQETQYF.

In this sample, this clonotype turned up a few times. V and J are TRBV9 and TRBJ2-7; maybe TRBD2 (6 bases). The germline CDR1 and CDR2 sequences are SGDLS and YYNGEE. Trimming shortened V by 0 bases and J by 2 bases, and 9 bases separated the two germline ends. CDR3 size: 14 residues. The CDR3 coding sequence is TGTGCCAGCAGCGTAGACGGGAGCACCTACGAGCAGTACTTC. This codes for CASSVDGSTYEQYF.

This clonotype was detected many times. V is TRBV7-9 and J is TRBJ2-5, with TRBD1 matching over 7 bases. The CDR3 covers 14 residues. Germline V CDR1 and CDR2: SEHNR, FQNEAQ (reference sequence). With 5 bases clipped from V and 5 bases from J, the junction kept 8 bases outside the gene matches. The CDR3 region has the DNA TGTGCCAGCAGCACGACAGGGCAAATTGAGACCCAGTACTTC. Residues: CASSTTGQIETQYF.

This clonotype was observed at least ten times. The CDR3 nucleotides read TGTGCCAGCAGCCCCCTTGGGGGTAGTGAGCAGTTCTTC. This encodes CASSPLGGSEQFF. The gene calls are TRBV11-2 and TRBJ2-1, with D perhaps given as TRBD1 or TRBD2 (5 bases each). V shed 5 bases and J shed 9 bases, with 14 bases lying between them. Germline lookup yields CDR1 SGHAT and CDR2 FQNNGV. This CDR3 contains 13 residues.

This clonotype was recorded at least ten times. The chain is built from TRBV5-1 and TRBJ1-2; D unclear. The V and J ends lost 1 base and 1 base respectively, with 8 bases between them. The germline gives CDR1 SGHRS, CDR2 YFSETQ. The CDR3 sequence is 14 residues long. This chain's CDR3 is CASSLYGSNYGYTF. CDR3 bases: TGCGCCAGCAGCTTGTACGGGAGTAACTATGGCTACACCTTC.

This clonotype was recorded many times. V and J are TRBV3-1 and TRBJ2-7; 7 bases align to TRBD1. The CDR3 spans 15 residues. Per the germline V gene, CDR1 is LGHDT and CDR2 is YNNKEL (reference sequence). J was trimmed by 0 bases and V by 5 bases; bases with no gene match: 7. This CDR3 reads CASSSRQGPSYEQYF. CDR3 nucleotide sequence: TGTGCCAGCAGCTCAAGACAGGGCCCCTCCTACGAGCAGTACTTC.

This rearrangement joins TRBV27 to TRBJ2-7, with D maybe TRBD2 (5 bases). CDR3 length: 15 residues. Germline CDR1 and CDR2: MNHEY and SMNVEV (reference sequence). Trimming took off 3 bases at V and 3 bases at J, with 15 bases between the two ends. CDR3 loop: CASSFEVVRGYEQYF. CDR3 coding DNA: TGTGCCAGCAGTTTTGAGGTGGTACGGGGCTACGAGCAGTACTTC.

This clonotype appeared many times. This chain connects TRBV7-3 to TRBJ2-3; 7 bases are shared with TRBD1. The ends lost 1 base at V and 1 base at J; junction bases unmatched: 2. This CDR3 has 15 amino acids. Germline V gene sequence: CDR1 SGHTA, CDR2 FQGTGA. CDR3 nucleotide sequence: TGTGCCAGCAGCTTAATTGGGACAGGCACAGATACGCAGTATTTT. This sequence encodes CASSLIGTGTDTQYF.

This clonotype showed up just a few times. The chain employs TRBV30 and TRBJ2-7; 11 positions match TRBD2. Germline-derived CDR1 and CDR2 are GTSNPN and SVGIG (reference sequence). The CDR3 totals 16 residues. Trimming at V came to 3 bases and at J to 2 bases, leaving 9 bases not matched to a gene. The CDR3 region has the DNA TGTGCCTGGAGGGGGCTGGGACTAGCGGAAACCTACGAGCAGTACTTC. Translated: CAWRGLGLAETYEQYF.